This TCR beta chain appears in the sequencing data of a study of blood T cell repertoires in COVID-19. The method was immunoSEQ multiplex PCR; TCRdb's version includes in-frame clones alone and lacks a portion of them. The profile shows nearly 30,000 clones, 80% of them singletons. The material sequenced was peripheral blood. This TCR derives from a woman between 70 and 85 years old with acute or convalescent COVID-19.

CDR3 bases: TGTGCCAGCAGCACGACCAGCGGGAGGGCCTACGAGCAGTACTTC. Residues: CASSTTSGRAYEQYF. The chain carries TRBV7-3 and TRBJ2-7; 10 bases align to TRBD2. V gave up 5 bases and J gave up 2 bases; unmatched junction bases: 6. The CDR3 is 15 residues long. Germline CDR1 reads SGHTA; CDR2 reads FQGTGA. The variable domain in full, completed from reference TRBV7-3 and TRBJ2-7, reads GAGVSQTPSNKVTEKGKYVELRCDPISGHTALYWYRQSLGQGPEFLIYFQGTGAADDSGLPNDRFFAVRPEGSVSTLKIQRTERGDSAVYLCASSTTSGRAYEQYFGPGTRLTVT.